This T cell receptor beta chain was recorded in a study of response to subunit inactivated influenza vaccine listed by TCRdb under 2018. At the level of the whole study: Deep quantitative profiling of the T cell receptor repertoire was used in the study to follow responses to a trivalent subunit inactivated influenza vaccine.

Study-level results and caveats: According to the authors, only a limited number of new T cells may be recruited by each seasonal influenza vaccination.

Comments on this clonotype: The target of this receptor is not known. No per-base quality is available; no much larger clone lies one base away.

Library preparation employed RT-PCR. Sequenced using an Illumina HiSeq 2500. Clones were called with MiXCR by TCRdb after fastp trimmed the public reads at Q25, and only in-frame beta chains were retained. Rows merge per CDR3 protein into single entries with the most common DNA and genes. The sample has 500,000 to 600,000 distinct CDR3 sequences on record, about 15% of them singletons. The top ten clones comprise over 2.5% of the sample. This sample comprised CD4+ T cells sorted from PBMCs, obtained roughly 24 months after vaccination. The TCR originated in a man between 50 and 69 years old who received an inactivated influenza vaccine. Donor details come from another sample of the same person, matched by shared clones.

At the DNA level, the sequence is TGCGCCAGCAGCCAGGACACCTGGGGGTATGAAAAACTGTTTTTT. Its translation is CASSQDTWGYEKLFF. Recombination joined TRBV4-3 with TRBJ1-4, with TRBD1 perhaps the D gene, on 5 matching bases. Trimming removed 3 bases from V and 6 bases from J, leaving 14 bases between the germline ends. Per the germline V gene, LGHNA is the CDR1 and YSLEER is the CDR2. From its cysteine to its phenylalanine, the CDR3 spans 15 amino acids. CDR3 DNA only is kept here, 45 bases in frame from base 1.